This TCR beta chain was captured by sequencing in a study of OX40 agonist ivuxolimab in advanced cancers. Study at large: Across the patients, intravenous ivuxolimab was delivered every 2 weeks at 0.01 to 10 mg/kg. Study-wide findings and caveats: In the 0.1-3.0 mg/kg groups, partial responders showed among the lowest expansion.

Worth noting for this clone: Its antigen is as yet unknown.

Enrollment shut out patients with autoimmune disease history or systemic immunosuppression. Blood was sampled at baseline, cycle 4 day 1, and cycle 7 day 1. This CDR3 spans 15 amino acids. Germline lookup yields CDR1 MNHEY and CDR2 SVGAGI. The V end lost 0 bases, the J end lost 1 base, and 9 bases lay between the germline ends. The repertoire was sequenced with immunoSEQ multiplex PCR; TCRdb's copy has only in-frame clones and lacks some. The data show over 15,000 clones, 60% to 85% seen once. The sample was CD4+ or CD8+ T cells sorted from blood, taken in a trial of the OX40 agonist ivuxolimab. The sequence was obtained from an adult with an advanced solid tumor such as melanoma, head and neck, liver or kidney cancer. The chain carries TRBV6-5 and TRBJ1-1; D is ambiguous. In nucleotides, the CDR3 is TGTGCCAGCAGTTACTCCCGGGGAGCGAACACTGAAGCTTTCTTT. As protein: CASSYSRGANTEAFF.